The 20 T cell receptor beta chains below come from one sample, sequenced in a study of cytomegalovirus exposure and HLA in healthy donors (dated by TCRdb to about 2017). The protocol used for the library was the immunoSEQ multiplex PCR assay. A mixture of 60 forward primers for TCR Vbeta segments and 13 reverse primers for TCR Jbeta segments was used in the multiplex PCR. Entries here come from immuneACCESS through TCRdb and include only in-frame sequences with V and J called. Some clones fail to appear in such tables; in the studies checked, an unresolved V gene covers under half of the shortfall, and the cause of the remainder is unknown. Here the sample has 95,000 to 150,000 clones; 70% to 80% occur a single time. About 8.2% of the sample lies in the top ten. The sample comprised PBMCs. Every receptor here comes from a woman between 35 and 50 years old in good health and CMV-seropositive.

The rearrangement links TRBV2 to TRBJ1-2, with D uncertain. The CDR3 spans 14 residues. Germline V gene data show CDR1 as SNHLY and CDR2 as FYNNEI. Trimming took off 4 bases at V and 5 bases at J, with 14 bases between the two ends. The CDR3 DNA reads as TGTGCCAGCAGTGCAGAGGTCTTGGTGTATGGCTACACCTTC. Protein sequence: CASSAEVLVYGYTF.

Regarding this clone: Here the CDR3 omits its conserved ending phenylalanine or tryptophan, so a read error is the likely source. The chain links TRBV7-3 to TRBJ2-3; 9 bases agree with TRBD2. This CDR3 has 14 amino acids. J lost 6 bases, V lost 5 bases, and 6 bases had no gene match. Germline V CDR1 and CDR2: SGHTA, FQGTGA. In nucleotides, the CDR3 is TGTGCCAGCAGCCCGGGACTAGCAACGGATACGCAGTATGTT. Translated: CASSPGLATDTQYV.

The V call is TRBV2, the J call TRBJ1-4; 7 bases agree with TRBD1. V shed 5 bases and J 8 bases; nucleotides not matched to a gene: 8. CDR3 length equals 14 residues. Germline assignment: CDR1 SNHLY and CDR2 FYNNEI. The CDR3 sequence is CASSLDRAAEKLFF. CDR3 coding DNA: TGTGCCAGCAGTTTAGACAGGGCGGCGGAAAAACTGTTTTTT.

The genes are TRBV10-3 and TRBJ1-3, with D perhaps matching TRBD1 (6 bases). Trimming took off 4 bases at V and 4 bases at J, with 14 bases between the two ends. CDR1 ENHRY and CDR2 SYGVKD come from the germline V gene. The CDR3 is 15 residues long. CDR3 coding DNA: TGTGCCATCAGTGGGGCAGGGGCGCCCGGAAACACCATATATTTT. Its translation: CAISGAGAPGNTIYF.

The V call is TRBV18, the J call TRBJ1-5; 8 bases align to TRBD1. This CDR3 comprises 13 residues. CDR1 and CDR2 from the germline V gene are KGHSH and LQKENI. Losses at the gene ends were 5 bases for V and 13 bases for J; bases not matched to a gene: 10. In DNA form, the CDR3 reads TGTGCCAGCTCATCGGGACAGGAAATTCTGCAGCATTTT. It translates to CASSSGQEILQHF.

The chain combines TRBV6-5 with TRBJ1-5; D is unclear. The V gene lost 7 bases and the J gene lost 6 bases, with 10 bases spanning the gap. From germline, CDR1 is MNHEY and CDR2 SVGAGI. The CDR3 has 12 residues. The CDR3 bases are TGTGCCAGCAAGCATGGTAGTCAGCCCCAGCATTTT. Protein: CASKHGSQPQHF.

This clone was picked up a small number of times. This chain joins TRBV9 and TRBJ2-7, with TRBD1 identical over 10 bases. Germline values: CDR1 SGDLS, CDR2 YYNGEE. Trimming at V came to 0 bases and at J to 5 bases, leaving 5 bases not matched to a gene. This CDR3 has 15 amino acids. The CDR3 spells CASSVVGTGDDEQYF. The CDR3 DNA follows: TGTGCCAGCAGCGTAGTAGGGACAGGGGACGACGAGCAGTACTTC.

This sequence joins TRBV10-3 and TRBJ2-7; TRBD2 matches 9 bases. This CDR3 has 15 amino acids. Germline CDR1 and CDR2: ENHRY and SYGVKD. Unmatched junction bases numbered 6, after V lost 4 bases and J lost 2 bases. Here the CDR3 DNA reads TGTGCCATCAGTGGTCGACTAGCGGAAACCTACGAGCAGTACTTC. Protein product: CAISGRLAETYEQYF.

The rearrangement links TRBV7-3 to TRBJ1-1; 8 nucleotides align to TRBD1. Germline V gene lookup returns CDR1 SGHTA and CDR2 FQGTGA. CDR3 length: 13 amino acids. V was pared by 5 bases and J by 11 bases, with 10 bases of the junction left unmatched. CDR3 sequence (DNA): TGTGCCAGCAGCATCCTACAGGGGGAGTTGGCTTTCTTT. The encoded protein is CASSILQGELAFF. Combining the CDR3 with reference TRBV7-3 and TRBJ1-1 gives the whole variable domain GAGVSQTPSNKVTEKGKYVELRCDPISGHTALYWYRQSLGQGPEFLIYFQGTGAADDSGLPNDRFFAVRPEGSVSTLKIQRTERGDSAVYLCASSILQGELAFFGQGTRLTVV.

The chain employs TRBV9 and TRBJ1-2, with 8 positions matching TRBD1. The CDR3 spans 14 residues. V lost 0 bases and J lost 7; bases outside the gene matches: 5. Looked up from germline, CDR1 is SGDLS and CDR2 is YYNGEE. CDR3 DNA: TGTGCCAGCAGCGTAGGACAGGGGTTCGGTGGCTACACCTTC. Residues: CASSVGQGFGGYTF.

The V call is TRBV9, the J call TRBJ1-1; 8 bases match TRBD1. The CDR3 runs to 14 residues. Germline CDR1 reads SGDLS; CDR2 reads YYNGEE. Trimming cost V 4 bases and J 4 bases; bases outside gene matches: 6. The CDR3 bases are TGTGCCAGCAGCTTCCGGGACAGGTCCACTGAAGCTTTCTTT. Amino acid sequence: CASSFRDRSTEAFF. Supplemented by reference TRBV9 and TRBJ1-1, the full variable domain reads DSGVTQTPKHLITATGQRVTLRCSPRSGDLSVYWYQQSLDQGLQFLIQYYNGEERAKGNILERFSAQQFPDLHSELNLSSLELGDSALYFCASSFRDRSTEAFFGQGTRLTVV.

This clone has just a few counts. This sequence joins TRBV15 and TRBJ2-4; 10 nucleotides match TRBD1. The V gene's germline CDR1 is LNHNV and CDR2 YYDKDF (reference sequence). This CDR3 is 15 amino acids long. With 1 base clipped from V and 9 bases from J, the junction kept 6 bases outside the gene matches. CDR3 sequence: CATSRAGQGLVIQYF. DNA of the CDR3: TGTGCCACCAGCAGAGCGGGACAGGGGTTGGTCATTCAGTACTTC.

This chain joins TRBV7-9 and TRBJ2-7, with 9 positions matching TRBD2. The germline V gene encodes CDR1 SEHNR and CDR2 FQNEAQ (reference sequence). The CDR3 is 14 amino acids. J was trimmed by 0 bases and V by 6 bases; bases with no gene match: 3. This chain's CDR3 is CASRTSGVSYEQYF. CDR3 sequence (DNA): TGTGCCAGCAGGACTAGCGGCGTCTCCTACGAGCAGTACTTC.

The chain combines TRBV7-2 with TRBJ2-3; perhaps TRBD1 as D (5 bases). The CDR3 totals 15 residues. Trimming left V 1 base short and J 0 bases short, with 8 bases between. Germline lookup yields CDR1 SGHTA and CDR2 FQGNSA. CDR3 coding DNA: TGTGCCAGCAGCTTAGAAGGGGCTAGCACAGATACGCAGTATTTT. It encodes CASSLEGASTDTQYF.

Concerning this clone itself: Because the CDR3 is missing its conserved closing phenylalanine or tryptophan, this is likely a read error. V is TRBV11-2 and J is TRBJ1-1; D is unclear. Between the trimmed V and J ends, which lost 7 bases and 5 bases, there was a span of 8 bases. Germline V gene sequence: CDR1 SGHAT, CDR2 FQNNGV. The CDR3 spans 11 residues. This chain's CDR3 is CASMTQTEAFV. In DNA, the CDR3 is TGTGCCAGCATGACTCAGACTGAAGCTTTCGTT.

This clone has only one observation. The gene calls are TRBV4-1 and TRBJ2-4; D possibly corresponds to TRBD1 (5 bases). CDR3 size: 20 residues. Trimming pared 0 bases from V and 0 bases from J, leaving 21 bases between. In germline, CDR1 is MGHRA, CDR2 YSYEKL. The CDR3, as DNA: TGCGCCAGCAGCCAAGACTTTGGGGCCGGACAAAAACTAGCCAAAAACATTCAGTACTTC. Translated: CASSQDFGAGQKLAKNIQYF.

The CDR3 DNA reads TGTGCCAGCTCACCTCCTAGCGGGGCCGGGGAGCTGTTTTTT. Protein sequence: CASSPPSGAGELFF. This chain joins TRBV18 and TRBJ2-2; 9 bases map to TRBD2. V dropped 3 bases and J dropped 6; count of bases not matched to a gene: 2. There are 14 residues in the CDR3. Germline V gives CDR1 KGHSH, CDR2 LQKENI.

This clone turned up a few times. The chain links TRBV19 to TRBJ2-5; D is possibly TRBD2 (6 bases). Trimming took 10 bases from V and 0 from J, leaving 12 bases between them. Germline assignment: CDR1 LNHDA and CDR2 SQIVND (reference sequence). This CDR3 has 13 residues. This CDR3 reads CATSGDDQETQYF. The CDR3, as DNA: TGTGCCACTTCGGGAGATGACCAAGAGACCCAGTACTTC.

This clone was picked up a small number of times. V gene TRBV4-2 combines with J gene TRBJ1-1, with D maybe TRBD1 (6 bases). The CDR3 loop spans 14 amino acids. Germline values: CDR1 LGHNA, CDR2 YNFKEQ. Deletions cut 4 bases from V and 6 bases from J, with 15 bases between. The CDR3 sequence is CASSLKDRGAEAFF. CDR3 coding DNA: TGTGCCAGCAGCCTTAAGGACAGAGGTGCTGAAGCTTTCTTT.

This chain uses TRBV11-2 with TRBJ1-2; weak D call: TRBD1 (5 bases). The germline gives CDR1 SGHAT, CDR2 FQNNGV. Trimming stripped 3 bases from V and 0 bases from J, with 8 bases between. The CDR3 loop spans 14 amino acids. In DNA form, the CDR3 reads TGTGCCAGCAGCTTGGCAGGGCCTAACTATGGCTACACCTTC. Amino acid sequence: CASSLAGPNYGYTF.